Listed below are T cell receptor beta chains from one sample, sequenced in a study of monozygotic twins with inflammatory bowel disease. TCRdb re-called the 5' RACE reads; one entry per CDR3 protein, DNA not given. Here the sample table reports 95,000 to 110,000 distinct CDR3 sequences. Sample: blood. Receptors were obtained from a human donor with ulcerative colitis or Crohn's disease, or a healthy co-twin of an affected twin (not recorded which). The CDR3 runs from the conserved cysteine through the conserved F or W. Fields, in order: J gene, V gene, CDR3 protein.

>TRBJ2-1|TRBV7-9
CASSPTGSLNEQFF
>TRBJ2-4|TRBV29-1
CSVWTGLKNIQYF
>TRBJ2-7|TRBV5-5
CASSLVLRGGDGYEQYF
>TRBJ2-7|TRBV6-5
CASSYAAGDAYEQYF
>TRBJ1-5|TRBV12-2
CASRLARQGDQPQHF
>TRBJ1-5|TRBV20-1
CSGGQVETSQHF
>TRBJ1-4|TRBV4-3
CASGPGQGNEKLFF
>TRBJ2-1|TRBV5-1
CASSPPGLAKYNEQFF
>TRBJ2-2|TRBV6-1
CASHWTSARAGELFF
>TRBJ2-1|TRBV18
CASSPPRGNEQFF
>TRBJ1-5|TRBV6-2/TRBV6-3
CASSYSRGGNQPQHF
>TRBJ2-4|TRBV12-3/TRBV12-4
CASSFRRLLNIQYF
>TRBJ1-5|TRBV20-1
CSARMLGGGNQPQHF
>TRBJ2-2|TRBV5-1
CASTLQGPATGELFF
>TRBJ2-5|TRBV12-3/TRBV12-4
CASSYSGGQETQYF
>TRBJ1-3|TRBV3-1
CASSQEMDSSSGNTIYF
>TRBJ1-5|TRBV6-2/TRBV6-3
CASSWQINQPQHF
>TRBJ2-7|TRBV6-2/TRBV6-3
CASSYAVYEQYF
>TRBJ2-7|TRBV7-2
CASSLGAQSYEQYF
>TRBJ1-5|TRBV30
CAWSVGQTSNQPQHF
>TRBJ2-5|TRBV7-9
CASSLEVGTQYF
>TRBJ2-1|TRBV19
CASSIPGGSYNEQFF
>TRBJ2-3|TRBV18
CASAGNTDTQYF
>TRBJ2-3|TRBV2
CASSEAGQGGNTQYF
>TRBJ1-1|TRBV7-2
CASRPIGMNTEAFF
>TRBJ2-2|TRBV5-1
CASSTIPQSGRTGELFF
>TRBJ1-6|TRBV7-2
CASVFSAGTPLHF
>TRBJ2-3|TRBV7-2
CASSLGSGGKDTQYF
>TRBJ1-4|TRBV7-2
CASSLAWAGTGGLFF
>TRBJ2-3|TRBV7-9
CASSSRGGGYTQYF
>TRBJ2-7|TRBV6-1
CASTEDRASYEQYF
>TRBJ2-3|TRBV19
CASSFLGFGDTQYF
>TRBJ2-7|TRBV7-2
CASSLGDARQYF
>TRBJ1-1|TRBV6-5
CASSYSGTGGNTEAFF
>TRBJ2-5|TRBV5-6
CASSLRGSLQETQYF
>TRBJ1-4|TRBV7-2
CASSAGGFGNEKLFF
>TRBJ2-1|TRBV6-1
CASTRIGAYNEQFF
>TRBJ2-1|TRBV28
CASSLPTHWGEQFF
>TRBJ1-6|TRBV20-1
CSARGRGDHSPLHF
>TRBJ1-2|TRBV5-1
CASSSGTVYYGYTF
>TRBJ2-1|TRBV7-7
CASSTGTAYNEQFF
>TRBJ1-6|TRBV30
CAWRRTLYNSPLHF
>TRBJ1-3|TRBV12-3/TRBV12-4
CASSFAGLSGNTIYF
>TRBJ2-7|TRBV11-2
CASSFTTSYEQYF
>TRBJ2-7|TRBV6-2/TRBV6-3
CASSYSMGLGEQYF
>TRBJ2-7|TRBV20-1
CSGSPAGESYEQYF
>TRBJ2-5|TRBV7-9
CASSLQGYQEAQYF
>TRBJ2-7|TRBV6-5
CASGRAGTYEQYF